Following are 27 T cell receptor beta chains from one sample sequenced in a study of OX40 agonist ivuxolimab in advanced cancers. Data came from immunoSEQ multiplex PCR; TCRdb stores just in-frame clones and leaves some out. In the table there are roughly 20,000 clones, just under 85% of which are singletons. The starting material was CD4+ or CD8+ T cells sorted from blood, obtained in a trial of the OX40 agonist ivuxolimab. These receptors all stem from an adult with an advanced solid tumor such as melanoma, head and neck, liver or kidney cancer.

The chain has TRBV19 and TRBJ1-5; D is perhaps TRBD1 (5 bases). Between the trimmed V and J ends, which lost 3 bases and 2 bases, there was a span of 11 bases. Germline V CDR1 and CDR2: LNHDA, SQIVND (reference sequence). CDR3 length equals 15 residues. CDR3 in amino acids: CASSIGGGGNQPQHF. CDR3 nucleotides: TGTGCCAGTAGTATCGGTGGGGGTGGCAATCAGCCCCAGCATTTT. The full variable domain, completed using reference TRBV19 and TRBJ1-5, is DGGITQSPKYLFRKEGQNVTLSCEQNLNHDAMYWYRQDPGQGLRLIYYSQIVNDFQKGDIAEGYSVSREKKESFPLTVTSAQKNPTAFYLCASSIGGGGNQPQHFGDGTRLSIL.

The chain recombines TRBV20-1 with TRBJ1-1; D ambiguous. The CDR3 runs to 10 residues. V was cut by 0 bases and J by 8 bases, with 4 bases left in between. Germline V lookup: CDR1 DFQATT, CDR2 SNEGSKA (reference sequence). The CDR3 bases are TGCAGTGCTAGAGAGGGGGAAGCTTTCTTT. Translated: CSAREGEAFF.

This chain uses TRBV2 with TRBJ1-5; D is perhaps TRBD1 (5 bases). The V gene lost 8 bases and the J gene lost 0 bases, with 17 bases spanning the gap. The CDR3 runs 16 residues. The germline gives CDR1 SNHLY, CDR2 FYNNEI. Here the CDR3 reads CASRPTESYSNQPQHF. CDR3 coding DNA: TGTGCCAGCCGCCCGACAGAAAGCTATAGCAATCAGCCCCAGCATTTT.

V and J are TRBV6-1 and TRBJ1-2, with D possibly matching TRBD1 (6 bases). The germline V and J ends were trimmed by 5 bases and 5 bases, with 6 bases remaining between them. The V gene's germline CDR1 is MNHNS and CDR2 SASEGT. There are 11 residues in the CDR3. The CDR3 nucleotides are TGTGCCAGCAGTCAGGGGTATGGCTACACCTTC. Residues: CASSQGYGYTF.

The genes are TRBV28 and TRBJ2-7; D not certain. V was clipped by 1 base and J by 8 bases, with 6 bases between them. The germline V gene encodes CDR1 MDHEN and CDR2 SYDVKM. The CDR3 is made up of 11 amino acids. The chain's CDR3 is CASSLLLKQYF. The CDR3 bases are TGTGCCAGCAGTTTATTGTTAAAGCAGTACTTC.

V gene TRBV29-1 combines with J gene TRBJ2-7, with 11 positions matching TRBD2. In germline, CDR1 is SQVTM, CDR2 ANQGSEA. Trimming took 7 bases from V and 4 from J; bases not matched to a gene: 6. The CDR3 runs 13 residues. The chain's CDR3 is CSGRTSGSYEQYF. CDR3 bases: TGCAGCGGTCGGACTAGCGGGTCATACGAGCAGTACTTC.

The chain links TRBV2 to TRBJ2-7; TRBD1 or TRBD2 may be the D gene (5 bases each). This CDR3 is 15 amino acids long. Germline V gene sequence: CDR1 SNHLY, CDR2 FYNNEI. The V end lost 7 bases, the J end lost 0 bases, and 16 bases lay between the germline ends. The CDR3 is CASTPERDPSYEQYF. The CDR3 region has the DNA TGTGCCAGCACACCCGAAAGGGACCCCTCCTACGAGCAGTACTTC.

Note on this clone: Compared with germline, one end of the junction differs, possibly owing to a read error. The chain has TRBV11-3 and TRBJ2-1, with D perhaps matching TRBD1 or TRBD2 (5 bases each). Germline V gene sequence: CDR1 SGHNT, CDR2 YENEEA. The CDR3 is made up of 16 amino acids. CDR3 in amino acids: CASTLRAGREFNEQFF. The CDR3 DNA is TGTGCCAGCACCTTAAGGGCAGGGAGAGAGTTCAATGAGCAGTTCTTC.

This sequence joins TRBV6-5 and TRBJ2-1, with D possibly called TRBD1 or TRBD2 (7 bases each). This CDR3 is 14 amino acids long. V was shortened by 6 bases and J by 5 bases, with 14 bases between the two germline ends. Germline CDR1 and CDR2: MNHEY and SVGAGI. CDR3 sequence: CASRAGQPHNEQFF. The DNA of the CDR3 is TGTGCCAGCAGAGCGGGACAGCCACACAATGAGCAGTTCTTC.

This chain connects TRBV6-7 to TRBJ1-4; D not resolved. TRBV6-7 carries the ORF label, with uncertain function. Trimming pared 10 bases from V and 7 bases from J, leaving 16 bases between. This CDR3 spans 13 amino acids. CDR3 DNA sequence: TGTGCCACCACCGGGGAGGTTGGTGAAAAACTGTTTTTT. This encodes CATTGEVGEKLFF.

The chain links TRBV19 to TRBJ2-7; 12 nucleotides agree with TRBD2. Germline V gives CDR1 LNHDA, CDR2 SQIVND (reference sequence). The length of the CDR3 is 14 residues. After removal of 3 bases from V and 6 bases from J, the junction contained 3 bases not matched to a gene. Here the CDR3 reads CASSIGLAGPEQYF. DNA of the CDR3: TGTGCCAGTAGTATCGGACTAGCGGGACCCGAGCAGTACTTC.

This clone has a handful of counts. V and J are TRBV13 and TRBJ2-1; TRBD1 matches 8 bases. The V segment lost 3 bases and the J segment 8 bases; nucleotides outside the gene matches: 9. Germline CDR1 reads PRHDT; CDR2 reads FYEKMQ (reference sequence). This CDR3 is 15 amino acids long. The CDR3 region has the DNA TGTGCCAGCAGCTTGGCAGGGGGCGGGTCTTATGAGCAGTTCTTC. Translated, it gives CASSLAGGGSYEQFF.

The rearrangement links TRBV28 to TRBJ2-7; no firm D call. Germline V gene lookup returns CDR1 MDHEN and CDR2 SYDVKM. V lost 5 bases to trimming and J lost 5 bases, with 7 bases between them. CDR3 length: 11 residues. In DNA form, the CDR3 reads TGTGCCAGCAGTATCTCTAACGAGCAGTACTTC. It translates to CASSISNEQYF.

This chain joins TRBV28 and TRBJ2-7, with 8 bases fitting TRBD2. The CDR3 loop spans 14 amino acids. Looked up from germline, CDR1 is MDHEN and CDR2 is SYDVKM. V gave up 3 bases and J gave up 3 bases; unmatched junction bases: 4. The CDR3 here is CASSFLAGFYEQYF. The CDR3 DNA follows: TGTGCCAGCAGTTTCCTAGCGGGTTTCTACGAGCAGTACTTC. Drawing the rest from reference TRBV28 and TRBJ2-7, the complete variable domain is DVKVTQSSRYLVKRTGEKVFLECVQDMDHENMFWYRQDPGLGLRLIYFSYDVKMKEKGDIPEGYSVSREKKERFSLILESASTNQTSMYLCASSFLAGFYEQYFGPGTRLTVT.

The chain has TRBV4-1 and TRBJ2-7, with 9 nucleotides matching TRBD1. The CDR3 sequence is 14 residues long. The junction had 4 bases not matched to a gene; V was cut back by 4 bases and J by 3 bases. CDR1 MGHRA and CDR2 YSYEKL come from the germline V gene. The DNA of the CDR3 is TGCGCCAGCAGCCTGGACAGGGGTCACTACGAGCAGTACTTC. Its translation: CASSLDRGHYEQYF.

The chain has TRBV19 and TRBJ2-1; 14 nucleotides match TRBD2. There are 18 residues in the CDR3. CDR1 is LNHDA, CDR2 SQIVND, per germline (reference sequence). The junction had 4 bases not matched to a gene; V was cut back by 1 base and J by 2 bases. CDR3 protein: CASSIAGLAGVPYNEQFF. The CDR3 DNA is TGTGCCAGTAGTATAGCGGGACTAGCGGGAGTACCCTACAATGAGCAGTTCTTC.

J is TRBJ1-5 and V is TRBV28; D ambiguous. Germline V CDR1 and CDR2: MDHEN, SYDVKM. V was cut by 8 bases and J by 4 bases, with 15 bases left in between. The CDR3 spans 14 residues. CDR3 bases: TGTGCCAGCGGGCTATTCGGGCCGAATCAGCCCCAGCATTTT. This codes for CASGLFGPNQPQHF.

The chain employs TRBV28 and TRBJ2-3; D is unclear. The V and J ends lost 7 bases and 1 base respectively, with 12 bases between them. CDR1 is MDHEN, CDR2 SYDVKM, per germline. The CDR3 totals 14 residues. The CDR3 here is CASTLLGGTDTQYF. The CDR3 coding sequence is TGTGCCAGCACTCTTCTAGGCGGCACAGATACGCAGTATTTT.

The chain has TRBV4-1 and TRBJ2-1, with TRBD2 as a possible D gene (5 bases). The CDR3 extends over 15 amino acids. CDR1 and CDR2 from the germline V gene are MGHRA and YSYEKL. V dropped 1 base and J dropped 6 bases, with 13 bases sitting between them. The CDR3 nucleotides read TGCGCCAGCAGCCAAGCGGGGTTGGTTGGCAATGAGCAGTTCTTC. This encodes CASSQAGLVGNEQFF.

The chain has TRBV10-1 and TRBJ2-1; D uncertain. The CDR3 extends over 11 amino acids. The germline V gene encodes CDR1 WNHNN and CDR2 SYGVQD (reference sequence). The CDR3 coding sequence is TGCTGGGCCGGCTGCTACAATGAGCAGTTCTTC. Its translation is CWAGCYNEQFF.

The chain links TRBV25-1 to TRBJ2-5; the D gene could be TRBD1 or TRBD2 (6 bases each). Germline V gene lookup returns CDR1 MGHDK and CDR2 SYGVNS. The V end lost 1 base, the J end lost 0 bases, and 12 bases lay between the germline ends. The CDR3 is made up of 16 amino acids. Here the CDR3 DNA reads TGTGCCAGCAGTGAATTGGAGGGGGACAACCAAGAGACCCAGTACTTC. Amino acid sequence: CASSELEGDNQETQYF.

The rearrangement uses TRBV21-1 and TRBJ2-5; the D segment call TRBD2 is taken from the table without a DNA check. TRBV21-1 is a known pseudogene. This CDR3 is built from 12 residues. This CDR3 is CASSGGQETQYF. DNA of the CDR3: TGTGCCAGCAGCGGCGGCCAAGAGACCCAGTACTTC.

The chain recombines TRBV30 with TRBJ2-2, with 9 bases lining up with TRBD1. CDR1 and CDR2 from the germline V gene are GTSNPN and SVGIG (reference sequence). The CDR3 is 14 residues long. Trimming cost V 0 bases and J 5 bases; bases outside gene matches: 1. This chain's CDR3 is CAWSVQGATGELFF. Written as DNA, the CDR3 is TGTGCCTGGAGTGTACAGGGGGCTACCGGGGAGCTGTTTTTT.

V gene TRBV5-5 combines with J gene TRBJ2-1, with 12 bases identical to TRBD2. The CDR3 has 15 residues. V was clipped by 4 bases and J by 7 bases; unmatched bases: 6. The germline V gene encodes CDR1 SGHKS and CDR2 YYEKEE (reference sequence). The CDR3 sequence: CASSKGLAGSNEQFF. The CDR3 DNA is TGTGCCAGCAGCAAAGGACTAGCGGGATCTAATGAGCAGTTCTTC.

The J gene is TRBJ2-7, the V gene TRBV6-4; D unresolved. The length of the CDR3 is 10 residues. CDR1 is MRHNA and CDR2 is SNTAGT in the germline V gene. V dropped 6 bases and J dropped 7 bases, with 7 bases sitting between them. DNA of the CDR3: TGTGCCAGCAGCCGATGTGAGCAGTACTTC. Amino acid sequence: CASSRCEQYF.

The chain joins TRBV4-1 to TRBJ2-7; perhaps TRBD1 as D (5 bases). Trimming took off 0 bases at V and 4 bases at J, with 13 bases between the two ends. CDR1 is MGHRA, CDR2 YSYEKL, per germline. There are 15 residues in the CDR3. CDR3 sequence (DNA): TGCGCCAGCAGCCAAGAACAGGTAGAAACTTACGAGCAGTACTTC. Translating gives CASSQEQVETYEQYF.

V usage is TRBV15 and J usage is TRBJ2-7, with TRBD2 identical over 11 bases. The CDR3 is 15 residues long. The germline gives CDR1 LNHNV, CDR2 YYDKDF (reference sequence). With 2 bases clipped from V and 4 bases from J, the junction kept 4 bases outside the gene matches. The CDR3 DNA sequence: TGTGCCACCAGCAGAAGGGGACTAGCGGATTACGAGCAGTACTTC. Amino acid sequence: CATSRRGLADYEQYF.